This record concerns one T cell receptor beta chain sequence. Its antigen is not identified. The record originates from a study of T cells expressing NK-cell markers. Across the study: Sorted CD3+CD56+NKG2C+, CD3+CD56+NKG2C- and CD3+CD56-NKG2C+ T-cell subsets were beta-chain profiled. Study-wide points: These clonotypes, the leaders elsewhere, also led the CD3+CD56-NKG2C+ fraction in a few donors.

Germline V gene data show CDR1 as DFQATT and CDR2 as SNEGSKA (reference sequence). This CDR3 has 15 amino acids. TCRdb re-called the 5' RACE reads and catalogs CDR3 proteins one per entry, DNA excluded. The ten top clones account for around 0.4%, within a sample of 200,000 to 300,000 distinct CDR3 sequences. V usage is TRBV20-1 and J usage is TRBJ2-1; absent DNA, TCRdb's TRBD2 call cannot be checked. The TCR originated in a man aged 18-30 years in good health. The sequenced sample was blood T cells: a sorted CD56 or NKG2C T cell subset, CD4+ or CD8+ T cells, or bulk PBMC T cells (not recorded which). CDR3 region: CSAGGLAGGSDEQFF.